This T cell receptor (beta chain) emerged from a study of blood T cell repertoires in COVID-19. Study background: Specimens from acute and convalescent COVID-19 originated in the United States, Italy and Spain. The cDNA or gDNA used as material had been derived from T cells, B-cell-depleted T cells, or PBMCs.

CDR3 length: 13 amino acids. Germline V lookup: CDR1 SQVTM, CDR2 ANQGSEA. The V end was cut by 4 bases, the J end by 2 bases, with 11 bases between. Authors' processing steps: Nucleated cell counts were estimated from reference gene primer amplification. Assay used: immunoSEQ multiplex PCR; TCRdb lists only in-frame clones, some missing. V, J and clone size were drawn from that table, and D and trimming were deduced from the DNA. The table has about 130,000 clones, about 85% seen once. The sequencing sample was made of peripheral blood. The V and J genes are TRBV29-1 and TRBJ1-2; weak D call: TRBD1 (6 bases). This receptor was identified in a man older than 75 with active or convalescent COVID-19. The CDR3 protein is CSVGTDVNYGYTF. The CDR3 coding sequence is TGCAGCGTTGGGACAGACGTAAACTATGGCTACACCTTC.